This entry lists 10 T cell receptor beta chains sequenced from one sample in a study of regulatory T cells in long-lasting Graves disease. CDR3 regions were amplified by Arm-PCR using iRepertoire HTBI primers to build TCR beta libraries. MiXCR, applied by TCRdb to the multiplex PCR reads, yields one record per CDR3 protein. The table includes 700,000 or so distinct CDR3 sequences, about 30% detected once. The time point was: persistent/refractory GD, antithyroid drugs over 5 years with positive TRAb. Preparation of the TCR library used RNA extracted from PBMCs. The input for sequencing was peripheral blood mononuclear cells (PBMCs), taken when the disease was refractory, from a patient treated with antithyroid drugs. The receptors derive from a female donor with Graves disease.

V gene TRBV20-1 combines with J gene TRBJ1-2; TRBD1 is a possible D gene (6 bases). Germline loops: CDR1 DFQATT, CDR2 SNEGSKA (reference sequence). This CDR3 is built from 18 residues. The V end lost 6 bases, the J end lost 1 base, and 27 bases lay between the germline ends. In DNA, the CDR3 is TGCAGTGCAGCCGACACCGGGACATACGCCGGCGGTAACTATGGCTACACCTTC. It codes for CSAADTGTYAGGNYGYTF.

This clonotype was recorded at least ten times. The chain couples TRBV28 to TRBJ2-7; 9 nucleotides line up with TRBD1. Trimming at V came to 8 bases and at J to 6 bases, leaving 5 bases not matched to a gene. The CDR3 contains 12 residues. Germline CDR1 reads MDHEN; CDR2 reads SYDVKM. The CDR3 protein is CASGTGQSEQYF. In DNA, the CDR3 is TGTGCCAGCGGGACAGGGCAAAGCGAGCAGTACTTC.

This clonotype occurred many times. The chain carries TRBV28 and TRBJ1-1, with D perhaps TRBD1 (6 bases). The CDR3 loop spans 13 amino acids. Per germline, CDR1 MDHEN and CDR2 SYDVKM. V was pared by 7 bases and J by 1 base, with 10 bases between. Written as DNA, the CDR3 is TGTGCCAGCAACGGACAGCCGAACACTGAAGCTTTCTTT. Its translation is CASNGQPNTEAFF.

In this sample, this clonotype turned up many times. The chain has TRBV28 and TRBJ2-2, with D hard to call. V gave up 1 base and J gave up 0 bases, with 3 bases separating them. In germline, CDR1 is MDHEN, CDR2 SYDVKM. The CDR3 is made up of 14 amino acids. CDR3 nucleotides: TGTGCCAGCAGTTTATTTTCGAACACCGGGGAGCTGTTTTTT. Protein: CASSLFSNTGELFF.

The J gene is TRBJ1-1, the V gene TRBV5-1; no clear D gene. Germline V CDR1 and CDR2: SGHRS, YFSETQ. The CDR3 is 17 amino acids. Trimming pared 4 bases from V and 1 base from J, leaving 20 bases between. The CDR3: CASSPPPGLLRNTEAFF. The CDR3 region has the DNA TGCGCCAGCAGCCCCCCCCCAGGATTGTTACGGAACACTGAAGCTTTCTTT.

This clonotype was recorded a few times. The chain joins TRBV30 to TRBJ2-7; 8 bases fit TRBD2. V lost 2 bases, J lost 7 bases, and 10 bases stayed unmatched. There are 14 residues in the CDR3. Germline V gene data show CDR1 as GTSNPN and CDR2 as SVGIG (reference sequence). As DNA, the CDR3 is TGTGCCTGGAGTTCACTAGCGGAACCCTGGGAGCAGTACTTC. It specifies CAWSSLAEPWEQYF. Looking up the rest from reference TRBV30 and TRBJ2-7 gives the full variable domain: SQTIHQWPATLVQPVGSPLSLECTVEGTSNPNLYWYRQAAGRGLQLLFYSVGIGQISSEVPQNLSASRPQDRQFILSSKKLLLSDSGFYLCAWSSLAEPWEQYFGPGTRLTVT.

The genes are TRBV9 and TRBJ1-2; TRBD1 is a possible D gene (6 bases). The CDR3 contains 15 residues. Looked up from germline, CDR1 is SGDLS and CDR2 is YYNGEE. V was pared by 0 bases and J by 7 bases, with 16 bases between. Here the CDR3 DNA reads TGTGCCAGCAGCGTAGAACAACAGGGACTTGGTGGCTACACCTTC. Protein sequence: CASSVEQQGLGGYTF.

The CDR3 protein is CATAGGRNQPQHF. CDR3 nucleotide sequence: TGTGCCACCGCGGGGGGACGGAATCAGCCCCAGCATTTT. The rearrangement joins TRBV24-1 to TRBJ1-5; tentative D call: TRBD1 (5 bases). Germline CDR1 reads KGHDR; CDR2 reads SFDVKD. This CDR3 comprises 13 residues. V was cut by 9 bases and J by 4 bases, with 12 bases left in between.

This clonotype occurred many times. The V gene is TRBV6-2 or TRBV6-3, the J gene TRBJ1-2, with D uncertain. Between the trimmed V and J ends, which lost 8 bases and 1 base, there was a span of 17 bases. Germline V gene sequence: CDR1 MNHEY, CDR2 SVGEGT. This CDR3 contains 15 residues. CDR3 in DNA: TGTGCCAGCTCCCTAACCCGTAGGGATAACTATGGCTACACCTTC. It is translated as CASSLTRRDNYGYTF.

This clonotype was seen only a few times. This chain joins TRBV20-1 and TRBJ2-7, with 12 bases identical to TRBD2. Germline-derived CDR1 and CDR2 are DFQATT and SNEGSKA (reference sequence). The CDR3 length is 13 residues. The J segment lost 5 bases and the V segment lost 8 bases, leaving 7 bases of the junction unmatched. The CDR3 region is CSLAGGPMDEQYF. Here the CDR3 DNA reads TGCAGTCTAGCGGGAGGGCCCATGGACGAGCAGTACTTC.